Below, 13 T cell receptor beta chains from the same sample are listed, as sequenced in a study of tumor-infiltrating lymphocytes in oesophageal squamous cell carcinoma (dated by TCRdb to the mid-2010s). To prepare the library, PCR was applied. The reads were generated on an Illumina HiSeq 2000. TCRdb reprocessed the public reads (quality trimming at Q25 with fastp, clone calling with MiXCR) and kept in-frame beta chains. Entries are consolidated by CDR3 protein sequence, retaining the most common genes and DNA. The sample table holds more than 9,500 distinct CDR3 sequences, of which around 50% were seen once. The ten largest clones add up to 20% to 25% of the sample. Sequenced input: esophageal tumor tissue. The source is a male donor with esophageal squamous cell carcinoma.

This sequence joins TRBV7-9 and TRBJ2-5; D may be TRBD2 (7 bases). The assigned J gene may be wrong: the sequence end matches TRBJ2-1 better. Germline V lookup: CDR1 SEHNR, CDR2 FQNEAQ (reference sequence). The CDR3 has 14 amino acids. The CDR3 nucleotides read TGTGCCAGCAGCCCCGGGGGGCCTTACAATGAGCAGTTCTTC. It translates to CASSPGGPYNEQFF.

The V gene is TRBV7-6, the J gene TRBJ2-7; perhaps TRBD2 as D (6 bases). The end of the DNA fits TRBJ2-1 better, so the J call may be wrong. Germline assignment: CDR1 SGHVS and CDR2 FNYEAQ. This CDR3 contains 15 residues. CDR3 DNA: TGTGCCAGCAGCTTAGCGGGCCGGGAGATGAATGAGCAGTTCTTC. Its protein is CASSLAGREMNEQFF.

This clonotype was found once. The chain recombines TRBV24-1 with TRBJ2-4, with 11 nucleotides matching TRBD1. The J call could be wrong; TRBJ2-1 is a better fit for the DNA end. The V gene's germline CDR1 is KGHDR and CDR2 SFDVKD. The CDR3 extends over 14 amino acids. Here the CDR3 DNA reads TGTGCCACCAGGAAGGACAGGGGGCACACTGAGCAGTTCTTC. It codes for CATRKDRGHTEQFF.

The chain has TRBV11-2 and TRBJ2-3; D may be TRBD2 (5 bases). The ends were cut back, 5 bases at V and 6 bases at J, with 18 bases in the middle. This CDR3 region has 15 residues. Germline-derived CDR1 and CDR2 are SGHAT and FQNNGV. Written as DNA, the CDR3 is TGTGCCAGCAGCCCTTTGAGGGTGGGGTGGGATACGCAGTATTTT. Translation: CASSPLRVGWDTQYF.

This clonotype appeared a few times. The chain is built from TRBV7-2 and TRBJ2-2; no definite D call. With 5 bases removed from V and 1 base from J, the gap between germline ends came to 5 bases. The CDR3 sequence is 13 residues long. Germline-derived CDR1 and CDR2 are SGHTA and FQGNSA. CDR3 DNA sequence: TGTGCCAGCAGCCCCCAGAACACCGGGGAGCTGTTTTTT. Amino acid sequence: CASSPQNTGELFF.

Judged by abundance, this clonotype is medium-sized (0.01 to 0.1%). The chain recombines TRBV28 with TRBJ2-7; a possible D gene is TRBD2 (6 bases). The CDR3 runs 14 residues. V lost 2 bases and J 6 bases, leaving 14 bases between the germline ends. The V gene's germline CDR1 is MDHEN and CDR2 SYDVKM. The CDR3 loop reads CASSLGGWGLEQYF. The CDR3 nucleotides are TGTGCCAGCAGTTTAGGGGGGTGGGGCCTCGAGCAGTACTTC.

The CDR3 DNA sequence: TGTGCCAGCAAAAGCGGGAGGACCAACAATGAGCAGTTCTTC. This sequence encodes CASKSGRTNNEQFF. This chain connects TRBV7-3 to TRBJ2-1, with TRBD2 matching 9 bases. Unmatched junction bases numbered 6, after V lost 7 bases and J lost 5 bases. CDR3 length equals 14 residues. CDR1 is SGHTA and CDR2 is FQGTGA in the germline V gene.

The V gene is TRBV6-2 or TRBV6-3, the J gene TRBJ2-5, with D unclear. Germline values: CDR1 MNHEY, CDR2 SVGEGT. V lost 0 bases, J lost 5 bases, and 10 bases lay in between. The CDR3 has 14 amino acids. The chain's CDR3 is CASSYSGGWETQYF. The CDR3 bases are TGTGCCAGCAGTTACTCGGGTGGGTGGGAGACCCAGTACTTC.

This clonotype qualifies as medium-sized (0.01 to 0.1%). This may arise from a read error, as a much more abundant clone is one base away. Here the CDR3 reads CASSSTSESSYNEQYF. CDR3 coding DNA: TGTGCCAGCAGTTCCACTAGCGAAAGCTCCTACAATGAGCAGTACTTC. This sequence joins TRBV7-6 and TRBJ2-1; TRBD2 matches 7 bases. The assigned J gene may be wrong: the sequence end matches TRBJ2-7 better. The CDR3 loop spans 16 amino acids. Germline values: CDR1 SGHVS, CDR2 FNYEAQ.

The V call is TRBV7-3, the J call TRBJ2-5, with D perhaps matching TRBD1 or TRBD2 (5 bases each). The J call may be in error: the DNA end matches TRBJ2-7 better. The CDR3 is 15 residues long. The germline V gene has CDR1 SGHTA and CDR2 FQGTGA. The CDR3 DNA follows: TGTGCCAGCAGCCGGGACGGGGCCCACTCTTACGAGCAGTACTTC. This gives the protein CASSRDGAHSYEQYF.

J is TRBJ2-3 and V is TRBV27; 7 bases align to TRBD2. The V and J ends lost 2 bases and 12 bases, in that order; junction bases with no gene match: 11. This CDR3 has 14 amino acids. Germline V gene lookup returns CDR1 MNHEY and CDR2 SMNVEV (reference sequence). CDR3 bases: TGTGCCAGCAGTTTAGGGGGGGGGAGGACCAAACAGTATTTT. Translating it yields CASSLGGGRTKQYF.

On this clonotype: This sequence may be a read error, since a much larger clone differs from it by one base. DNA for the CDR3: TGCGCCAGCAGCTTGTGGGGGGGCCAGGAACTAGCCAATAACATTCAGTACTTC. Its protein is CASSLWGGQELANNIQYF. V and J are TRBV5-1 and TRBJ2-7, with TRBD2 as a possible D gene (7 bases). The DNA end is a closer match to TRBJ2-4, so the J assignment may be wrong. The CDR3 has 18 residues. In germline, CDR1 is SGHRS, CDR2 YFSETQ.

At least ten counts were recorded for this clonotype. The gene calls are TRBV6-1 and TRBJ1-2; 8 bases fit TRBD1. The CDR3 is made up of 14 amino acids. V lost 6 bases and J lost 4; bases outside the gene matches: 7. Germline V CDR1 and CDR2: MNHNS, SASEGT. DNA of the CDR3: TGTGCCAGCAGCGAACAGGGGGGAGGCTATGGCTACACCTTC. Protein product: CASSEQGGGYGYTF.